Listed here are 27 T cell receptor beta chains from one sample, sequenced in a study of blood T cells in healthy people across ages. Primers used in a second PCR of about 7 to 12 cycles were a sample-barcoded 5' primer and a J-beta primer mix. TCRdb re-derived calls from the 5' RACE reads in MiXCR, one entry per CDR3 protein. In the table there are approximately 1,000,000 distinct CDR3 sequences, 45% of which are singletons. The material sequenced was blood. These TCRs come from a woman between 55 and 75 years old in good health.

The rearrangement links TRBV5-4 to TRBJ2-4, with TRBD1 as a possible D gene (5 bases). V was trimmed by 4 bases and J by 4 bases, leaving 18 bases between them. Germline CDR1 and CDR2: SGHNT and YYREEE (reference sequence). The CDR3 consists of 16 residues. CDR3 DNA: TGTGCCAGCAGCAACGACGCCCGGACAAGGAAAAACATTCAGTACTTC. Amino acid sequence: CASSNDARTRKNIQYF.

This clonotype has more than one count but fewer than ten. V gene TRBV21-1 combines with J gene TRBJ2-7; TRBD1 reflects the table's D call only, with no check against the DNA. TRBV21-1 is a documented pseudogene. This CDR3 has 14 amino acids. The CDR3 DNA reads as TGTGCCAGCAACGACAGGGTATCCTACTACGAGCAGTACTTC. Its protein product is CASNDRVSYYEQYF.

This chain links TRBV28 with TRBJ2-1; 7 bases map to TRBD1. V lost 3 bases, J lost 3 bases, and 5 bases stayed unmatched. The CDR3 is 15 amino acids. The germline V gene has CDR1 MDHEN and CDR2 SYDVKM. The CDR3: CASSLQGDLYNEQFF. CDR3 sequence (DNA): TGTGCCAGCAGTTTGCAGGGGGATCTCTACAATGAGCAGTTCTTC.

The sample holds a few counts of this clonotype. The chain recombines TRBV9 with TRBJ2-3; 7 bases agree with TRBD2. The length of the CDR3 is 16 residues. The V gene end was trimmed by 0 bases and the J gene end by 1 base; junction bases not matched to a gene: 5. Looked up from germline, CDR1 is SGDLS and CDR2 is YYNGEE. The CDR3 reads CASSVGASGRTDTQYF. Here the CDR3 DNA reads TGTGCCAGCAGCGTAGGTGCTAGCGGACGCACAGATACGCAGTATTTT.

With regard to this clonotype: A much larger clone lies one base from this, so it may be a read error. The V gene is TRBV20-1, the J gene TRBJ2-5; the D gene is possibly TRBD1 (6 bases). CDR1 is DFQATT and CDR2 is SNEGSKA in the germline V gene (reference sequence). This CDR3 has 15 amino acids. V was shortened by 0 bases and J by 5 bases, with 16 bases between the two germline ends. CDR3 coding DNA: TGCAGTGCTAGAGATTACCGGGACACGAGGGAGACCCAGTACTTC. Protein: CSARDYRDTRETQYF.

This clonotype has more than one count but fewer than ten. The chain combines TRBV27 with TRBJ2-1; tentatively, D is TRBD1 or TRBD2 (7 bases each). This CDR3 region has 14 residues. Trimming shortened V by 1 base and J by 9 bases, and 13 bases separated the two germline ends. The germline V gene encodes CDR1 MNHEY and CDR2 SMNVEV (reference sequence). CDR3 DNA sequence: TGTGCCAGCAGTTTATATGGGGGGGACAGTGAGCAGTTCTTC. It encodes CASSLYGGDSEQFF.

This clonotype came up a few times. This chain links TRBV11-2 with TRBJ2-5; TRBD1 matches 8 bases. CDR1 SGHAT and CDR2 FQNNGV come from the germline V gene. Unmatched junction bases numbered 5, after V lost 5 bases and J lost 3 bases. The CDR3 totals 14 residues. The CDR3 sequence is CASSPTGQEETQYF. The DNA for the CDR3 is TGTGCCAGCAGCCCAACGGGACAGGAAGAGACCCAGTACTTC.

This clonotype was observed a few times. The chain has TRBV10-3 and TRBJ1-2; D uncertain. The CDR3 is 12 residues long. Trimming stripped 9 bases from V and 2 bases from J, with 10 bases between. From germline, CDR1 is ENHRY and CDR2 SYGVKD. This CDR3 is CAMDAPNYGYTF. In DNA form, the CDR3 reads TGTGCCATGGACGCGCCCAACTATGGCTACACCTTC.

J is TRBJ2-5 and V is TRBV10-1, with TRBD2 as a possible D gene (5 bases). CDR3 size: 13 residues. The germline V gene has CDR1 WNHNN and CDR2 SYGVQD (reference sequence). V lost 2 bases to trimming and J lost 7 bases, with 11 bases between them. CDR3 DNA sequence: TGCGCCAGCAGTGAGCCGGGAAGAACGACCCAGTACTTC. As protein: CASSEPGRTTQYF.

This sequence joins TRBV2 and TRBJ2-7; D ambiguous. The length of the CDR3 is 15 residues. Trimming stripped 8 bases from V and 0 bases from J, with 17 bases between. CDR1 and CDR2 (germline): SNHLY, FYNNEI. The CDR3: CASVDQVGRSYEQYF. DNA for the CDR3: TGTGCCAGCGTTGATCAAGTAGGGCGCTCCTACGAGCAGTACTTC. Looking up the rest from reference TRBV2 and TRBJ2-7 gives the full variable domain: EPEVTQTPSHQVTQMGQEVILRCVPISNHLYFYWYRQILGQKVEFLVSFYNNEISEKSEIFDDQFSVERPDGSNFTLKIRSTKLEDSAMYFCASVDQVGRSYEQYFGPGTRLTVT.

This clonotype appeared a few times. This chain joins TRBV30 and TRBJ1-2; no clear D. Germline lookup yields CDR1 GTSNPN and CDR2 SVGIG (reference sequence). Trimming took off 2 bases at V and 4 bases at J, with 8 bases between the two ends. The CDR3 runs 12 residues. The CDR3, as DNA: TGTGCCTGGAGTCGCGGGGTCTATGGCTACACCTTC. Translated, it gives CAWSRGVYGYTF.

This rearrangement joins TRBV6-5 to TRBJ2-5; 8 bases are a match to TRBD2. Germline V gene lookup returns CDR1 MNHEY and CDR2 SVGAGI. The CDR3 extends over 12 amino acids. The J segment lost 5 bases and the V segment lost 7 bases, leaving 3 bases of the junction unmatched. The DNA of the CDR3 is TGTGCCAGCACCCCGGGGGGGGAGACCCAGTACTTC. Protein sequence: CASTPGGETQYF.

This chain links TRBV3-1 with TRBJ2-3; D not certain. Germline assignment: CDR1 LGHDT and CDR2 YNNKEL (reference sequence). With 1 base removed from V and 5 bases from J, the gap between germline ends came to 10 bases. The CDR3 runs to 14 residues. The CDR3 coding sequence is TGTGCCAGCAGCCAAGGGGGTTTGGGAGATACGCAGTATTTT. Residues: CASSQGGLGDTQYF.

This chain joins TRBV6-5 and TRBJ2-7; D perhaps matches TRBD1 (6 bases). The germline V and J ends were trimmed by 10 bases and 5 bases, with 21 bases remaining between them. Germline CDR1 reads MNHEY; CDR2 reads SVGAGI. The CDR3 is 14 residues long. The CDR3 DNA reads TGTGCCACCGAACACTTGGGGACATCCAACGAGCAGTACTTC. Translation: CATEHLGTSNEQYF.

V usage is TRBV12-3 or TRBV12-4 and J usage is TRBJ2-3; D may be TRBD1 (6 bases). The CDR3 loop spans 15 amino acids. Trimming took off 1 base at V and 4 bases at J, with 12 bases between the two ends. The CDR3, as DNA: TGTGCCAGCAGTTTAGTAGGGGGAGTGGCAGATACGCAGTATTTT. Translated: CASSLVGGVADTQYF.

This clonotype has a handful of counts. CDR3 nucleotide sequence: TGTGCCAGCAGTGCCTCCGGGACTAGCAGCAATGAGCAGTTCTTC. Its translation is CASSASGTSSNEQFF. The gene calls are TRBV12-3 or TRBV12-4 and TRBJ2-1, with 9 nucleotides matching TRBD2. The CDR3 runs 15 residues. J lost 6 bases, V lost 5 bases, and 8 bases had no gene match.

Details on this clonotype: One end of the junction does not line up with germline, which may come from a read error. The chain employs TRBV18 and TRBJ2-6; D possibly corresponds to TRBD2 (5 bases). Germline V gene sequence: CDR1 KGHSH, CDR2 LQKENI. This CDR3 has 18 residues. The CDR3 sequence: CASSPEVNPFSGANVLTF. The DNA of the CDR3 is TGTGCGAGCTCACCGGAGGTTAACCCCTTCTCTGGGGCCAACGTCCTGACTTTC.

This clonotype has only one observation. The CDR3 is CASSYGTGNLERYF. The CDR3 DNA sequence: TGTGCCAGCAGTTACGGTACAGGGAATTTGGAGCGGTACTTC. This chain uses TRBV6-5 with TRBJ2-4, with a tentative D call TRBD1 (6 bases). CDR3 size: 14 residues. The ends were cut back, 2 bases at V and 15 bases at J, with 20 bases in the middle. From germline, CDR1 is MNHEY and CDR2 SVGAGI.

V usage is TRBV7-2 and J usage is TRBJ2-5; TRBD1 might be the D (5 bases). This CDR3 comprises 16 residues. Per germline, CDR1 SGHTA and CDR2 FQGNSA. The germline V and J ends were trimmed by 3 bases and 2 bases, with 16 bases remaining between them. In nucleotides, the CDR3 is TGTGCCAGCAGCTTGAATTGGGGCAGGGCACAAGAGACCCAGTACTTC. This translates into CASSLNWGRAQETQYF.

V usage is TRBV20-1 and J usage is TRBJ2-4; 13 nucleotides align to TRBD2. The CDR3 sequence is 18 residues long. The germline CDR1 and CDR2 sequences are DFQATT and SNEGSKA (reference sequence). J was trimmed by 1 base and V by 0 bases; bases with no gene match: 6. The DNA for the CDR3 is TGCAGTGCTAGAGATACTAGCGGGAGGGCCGGGGCCAAAAACATTCAGTACTTC. Amino acids: CSARDTSGRAGAKNIQYF.

Worth noting for this clonotype: The junction shows a germline mismatch at one end, possibly a read error. The chain carries TRBV6-2 or TRBV6-3 and TRBJ1-2, with D possibly matching TRBD1 (5 bases). CDR3 size: 12 residues. CDR1 and CDR2 from the germline V gene are MNHEY and SVGEGT. DNA for the CDR3: TGTGCCGGCAGTTACGCCAGGGATGGCTACACCTTC. Protein product: CAGSYARDGYTF.

This clonotype was seen a few times. V and J are TRBV4-2 and TRBJ1-2, with D perhaps TRBD1 (5 bases). Looked up from germline, CDR1 is LGHNA and CDR2 is YNFKEQ. V was clipped by 4 bases and J by 6 bases, with 12 bases between them. This CDR3 comprises 13 residues. Here the CDR3 reads CASSLGTDHGYTF. CDR3 sequence (DNA): TGTGCCAGCAGCCTCGGGACTGACCATGGCTACACCTTC.

The V gene is TRBV12-3 or TRBV12-4, the J gene TRBJ1-2; D uncertain. This CDR3 is built from 12 residues. The ends were cut back, 6 bases at V and 8 bases at J, with 13 bases in the middle. This CDR3 reads CASRLIGQGYTF. In DNA form, the CDR3 reads TGTGCCAGCAGGTTGATAGGGCAAGGCTACACCTTC.

This clonotype was observed a handful of times. The V and J genes are TRBV9 and TRBJ2-1, with 8 bases fitting TRBD1. After removal of 2 bases from V and 7 bases from J, the junction contained 5 bases not matched to a gene. CDR3 length equals 14 residues. CDR1 is SGDLS, CDR2 YYNGEE, per germline. The CDR3 coding sequence is TGTGCCAGCAGCGTCTCAGGGGGCGGGAATGAGCAGTTCTTC. It specifies CASSVSGGGNEQFF.

This clonotype has just a few counts. V is TRBV12-3 or TRBV12-4 and J is TRBJ2-1, with D unclear. The end of the DNA aligns better with TRBJ2-7, so the J call may be wrong. This CDR3 has 14 residues. For the CDR3, the DNA is TGTGCCAGCAGTTTATACTCCTCCTCCAATGAGCAGTACTTC. Encoded protein: CASSLYSSSNEQYF.

A few counts support this clonotype. The chain couples TRBV6-5 to TRBJ2-3; D call uncertain. V lost 2 bases and J lost 3, with 6 bases in between. CDR3 length: 13 residues. In germline, CDR1 is MNHEY, CDR2 SVGAGI. The CDR3 sequence: CASSYKETDTQYF. CDR3 nucleotide sequence: TGTGCCAGCAGTTACAAGGAGACAGATACGCAGTATTTT.

A word on this clonotype: This may be a read error, as it is one base from a much larger clone. The genes are TRBV29-1 and TRBJ1-2; D ambiguous. Deletions cut 4 bases from V and 3 bases from J, with 15 bases between. This CDR3 has 14 residues. Germline V gene lookup returns CDR1 SQVTM and CDR2 ANQGSEA. Written as DNA, the CDR3 is TGCAGCGTTGGCGGTAAGGGTAGCGACTATGGCTACACCTTC. Translating gives CSVGGKGSDYGYTF.